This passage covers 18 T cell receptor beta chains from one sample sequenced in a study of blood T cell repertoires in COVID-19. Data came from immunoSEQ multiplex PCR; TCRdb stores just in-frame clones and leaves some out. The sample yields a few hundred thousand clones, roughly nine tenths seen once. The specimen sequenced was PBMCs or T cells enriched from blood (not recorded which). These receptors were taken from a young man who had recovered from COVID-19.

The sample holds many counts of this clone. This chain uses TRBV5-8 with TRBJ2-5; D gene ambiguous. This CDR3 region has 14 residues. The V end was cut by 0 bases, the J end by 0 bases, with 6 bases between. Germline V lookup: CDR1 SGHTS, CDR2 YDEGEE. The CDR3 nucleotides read TGTGCCAGCAGCTTGGCGGTGTACCAAGAGACCCAGTACTTC. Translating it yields CASSLAVYQETQYF.

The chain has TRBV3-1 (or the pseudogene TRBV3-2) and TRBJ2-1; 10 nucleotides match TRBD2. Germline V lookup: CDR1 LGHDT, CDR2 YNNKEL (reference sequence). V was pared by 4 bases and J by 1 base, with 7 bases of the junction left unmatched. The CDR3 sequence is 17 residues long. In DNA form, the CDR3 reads TGTGCCAGCAGCCGGGGGACTAGCGAGAAATCCTACAATGAGCAGTTCTTC. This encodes CASSRGTSEKSYNEQFF.

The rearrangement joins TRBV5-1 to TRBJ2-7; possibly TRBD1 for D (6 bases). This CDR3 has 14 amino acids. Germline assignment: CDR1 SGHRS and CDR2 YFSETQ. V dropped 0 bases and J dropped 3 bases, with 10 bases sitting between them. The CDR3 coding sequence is TGCGCCAGCAGCTTGGTGGGACACCTCTACGAGCAGTACTTC. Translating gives CASSLVGHLYEQYF.

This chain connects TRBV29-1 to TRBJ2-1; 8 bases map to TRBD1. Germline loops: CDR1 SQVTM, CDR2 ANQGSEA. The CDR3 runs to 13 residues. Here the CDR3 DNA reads TGCACCCTGGGGCAGGGGGCCGGCAATGAGCAGTTCTTC. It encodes CTLGQGAGNEQFF.

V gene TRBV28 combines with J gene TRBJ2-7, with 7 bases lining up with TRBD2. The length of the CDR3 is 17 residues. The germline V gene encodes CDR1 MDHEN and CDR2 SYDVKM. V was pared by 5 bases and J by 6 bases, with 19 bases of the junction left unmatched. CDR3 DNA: TGTGCCAGCAGTCCGGCGGGCGGGAGTCTCTCGTTATTCGAGCAGTACTTC. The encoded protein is CASSPAGGSLSLFEQYF.

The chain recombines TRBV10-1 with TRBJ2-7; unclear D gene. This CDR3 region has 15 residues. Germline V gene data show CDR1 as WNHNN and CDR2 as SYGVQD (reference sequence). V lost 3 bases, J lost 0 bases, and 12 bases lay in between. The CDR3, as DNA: TGCGCCAGCAGTGATTCCCTCTGGAGCTCCTACGAGCAGTACTTC. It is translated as CASSDSLWSSYEQYF.

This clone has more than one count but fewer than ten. CDR3 loop: CSARGPYEQYF. The CDR3 bases are TGCAGTGCGCGGGGTCCCTACGAGCAGTACTTC. The chain recombines TRBV20-1 with TRBJ2-7; D perhaps matches TRBD2 (6 bases). This CDR3 has 11 amino acids. The V and J ends lost 6 bases and 2 bases respectively, with 8 bases between them. Germline assignment: CDR1 DFQATT and CDR2 SNEGSKA (reference sequence).

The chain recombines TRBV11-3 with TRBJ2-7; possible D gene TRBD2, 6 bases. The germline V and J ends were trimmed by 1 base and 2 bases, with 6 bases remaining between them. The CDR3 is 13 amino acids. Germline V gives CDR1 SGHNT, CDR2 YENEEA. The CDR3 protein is CASSLAGAYEQYF. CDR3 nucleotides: TGTGCCAGCAGCTTAGCGGGAGCCTACGAGCAGTACTTC.

The CDR3 loop is CASSIVPRDQPQHF. The CDR3 DNA reads TGTGCCAGTAGTATAGTCCCCCGGGATCAGCCCCAGCATTTT. This chain connects TRBV19 to TRBJ1-5; unclear D gene. Germline loops: CDR1 LNHDA, CDR2 SQIVND (reference sequence). Trimming pared 1 base from V and 5 bases from J, leaving 9 bases between. This CDR3 has 14 residues.

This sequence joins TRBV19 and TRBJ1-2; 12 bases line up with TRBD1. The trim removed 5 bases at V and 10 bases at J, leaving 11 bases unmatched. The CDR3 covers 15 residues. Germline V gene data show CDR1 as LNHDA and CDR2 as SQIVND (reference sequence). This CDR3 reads CASSSPGQGAGDYTF. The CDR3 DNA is TGTGCCAGTAGTTCCCCGGGACAGGGGGCCGGTGACTACACCTTC.

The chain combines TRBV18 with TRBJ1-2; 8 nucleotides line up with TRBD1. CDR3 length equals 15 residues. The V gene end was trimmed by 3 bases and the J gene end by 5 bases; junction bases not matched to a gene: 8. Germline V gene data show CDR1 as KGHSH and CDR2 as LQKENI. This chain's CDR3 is CASSPMAGGEYGYTF. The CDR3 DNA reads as TGTGCCAGCTCACCTATGGCAGGGGGCGAATATGGCTACACCTTC.

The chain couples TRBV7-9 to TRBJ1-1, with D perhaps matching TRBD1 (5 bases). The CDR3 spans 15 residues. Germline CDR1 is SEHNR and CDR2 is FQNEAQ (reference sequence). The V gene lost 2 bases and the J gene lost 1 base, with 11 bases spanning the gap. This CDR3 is CASSLQGSWNTEAFF. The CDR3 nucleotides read TGTGCCAGCAGCTTACAGGGTTCGTGGAACACTGAAGCTTTCTTT.

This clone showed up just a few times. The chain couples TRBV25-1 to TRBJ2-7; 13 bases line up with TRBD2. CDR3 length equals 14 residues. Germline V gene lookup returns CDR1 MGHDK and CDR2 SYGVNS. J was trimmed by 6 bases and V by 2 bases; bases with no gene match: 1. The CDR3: CASSERLAGGEQYF. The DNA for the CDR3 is TGTGCCAGCAGTGAAAGACTAGCGGGAGGCGAGCAGTACTTC.

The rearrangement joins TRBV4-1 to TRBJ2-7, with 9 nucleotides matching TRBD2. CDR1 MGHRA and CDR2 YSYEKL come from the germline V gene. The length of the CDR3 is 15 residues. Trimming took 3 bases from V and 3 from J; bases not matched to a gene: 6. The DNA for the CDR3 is TGCGCCAGCAGCCAGAGGGTAGCGGGAGACTACGAGCAGTACTTC. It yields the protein CASSQRVAGDYEQYF.

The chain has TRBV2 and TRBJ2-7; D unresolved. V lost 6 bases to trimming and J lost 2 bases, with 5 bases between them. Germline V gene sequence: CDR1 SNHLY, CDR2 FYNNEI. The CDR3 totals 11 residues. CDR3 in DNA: TGTGCCAGCAGGCAGGCCTACGAGCAGTACTTC. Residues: CASRQAYEQYF.

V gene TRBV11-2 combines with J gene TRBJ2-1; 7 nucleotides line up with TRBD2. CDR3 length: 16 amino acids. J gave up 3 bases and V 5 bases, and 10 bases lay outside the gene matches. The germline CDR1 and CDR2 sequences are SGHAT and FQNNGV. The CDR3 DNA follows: TGTGCCAGCAGCGCCGGGAGCGGGAATAGCTACAATGAGCAGTTCTTC. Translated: CASSAGSGNSYNEQFF.

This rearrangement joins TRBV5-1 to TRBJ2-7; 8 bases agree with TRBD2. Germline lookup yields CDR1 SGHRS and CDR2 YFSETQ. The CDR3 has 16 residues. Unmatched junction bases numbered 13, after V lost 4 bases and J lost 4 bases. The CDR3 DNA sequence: TGCGCCAGCAGCCCCATTAAAACTAGCGGAGTGTACGAGCAGTACTTC. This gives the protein CASSPIKTSGVYEQYF. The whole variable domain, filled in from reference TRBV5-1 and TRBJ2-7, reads KAGVTQTPRYLIKTRGQQVTLSCSPISGHRSVSWYQQTPGQGLQFLFEYFSETQRNKGNFPGRFSGRQFSNSRSEMNVSTLELGDSALYLCASSPIKTSGVYEQYFGPGTRLTVT.

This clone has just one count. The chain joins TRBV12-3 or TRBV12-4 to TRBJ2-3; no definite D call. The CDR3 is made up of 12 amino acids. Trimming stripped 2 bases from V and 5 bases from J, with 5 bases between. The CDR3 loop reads CASSLRVDTQYF. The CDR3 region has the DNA TGTGCCAGCAGTTTACGTGTAGATACGCAGTATTTT.